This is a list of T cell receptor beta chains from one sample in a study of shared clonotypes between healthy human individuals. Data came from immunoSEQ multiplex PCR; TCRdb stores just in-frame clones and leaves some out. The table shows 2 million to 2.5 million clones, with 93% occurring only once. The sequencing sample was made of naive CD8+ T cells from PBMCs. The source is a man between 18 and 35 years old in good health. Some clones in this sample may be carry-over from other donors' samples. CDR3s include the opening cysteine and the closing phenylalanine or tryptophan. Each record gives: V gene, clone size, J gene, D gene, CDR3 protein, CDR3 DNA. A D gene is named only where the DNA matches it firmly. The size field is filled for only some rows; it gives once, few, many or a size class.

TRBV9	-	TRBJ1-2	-	CASSITDRANYGYTF	TGTGCCAGCAGCATAACAGACAGAGCTAACTATGGCTACACCTTC
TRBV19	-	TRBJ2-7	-	CASTPGGLGYYEQYF	TGTGCCAGTACCCCTGGAGGACTGGGATACTACGAGCAGTACTTC
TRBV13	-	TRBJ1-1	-	CASRWIARENTEAFF	TGTGCCAGCCGATGGATCGCAAGGGAGAACACTGAAGCTTTCTTT
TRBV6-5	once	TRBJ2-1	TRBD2	CASSTGTSGYNEQFF	TGTGCCAGCAGTACCGGGACTAGCGGGTACAATGAGCAGTTCTTC
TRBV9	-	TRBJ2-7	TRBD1	CASSAGQGTGSSYEQYF	TGTGCCAGCAGCGCGGGACAGGGGACTGGTAGCTCCTACGAGCAGTACTTC
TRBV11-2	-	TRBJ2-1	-	CASSLAPKTMSSYNEQFF	TGTGCCAGCAGCTTAGCCCCTAAAACTATGAGCTCCTACAATGAGCAGTTCTTC
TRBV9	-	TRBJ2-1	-	CASSVAGTNEQFF	TGTGCCAGCAGCGTAGCCGGGACCAATGAGCAGTTCTTC
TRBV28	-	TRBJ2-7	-	CASSLPGTPMTYEQYF	TGTGCCAGCAGCCTGCCCGGGACTCCCATGACCTACGAGCAGTACTTC
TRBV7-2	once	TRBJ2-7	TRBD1	CASSVRGQNYEQYF	TGTGCCAGCAGCGTAAGGGGACAGAACTACGAGCAGTACTTC
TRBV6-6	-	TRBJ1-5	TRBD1	CASSYAIRGHQPQHF	TGTGCCAGCAGTTACGCCATCAGGGGGCATCAGCCCCAGCATTTT
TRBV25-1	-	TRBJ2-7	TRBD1	CASSDRQGLRDEQYF	TGTGCCAGCAGTGACCGACAGGGGCTTAGGGACGAGCAGTACTTC
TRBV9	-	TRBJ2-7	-	CASSVEEVSIYEQYF	TGTGCCAGCAGCGTAGAGGAGGTGTCGATCTACGAGCAGTACTTC
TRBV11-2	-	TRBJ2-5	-	CASSYGGTQYF	TGTGCCAGCAGCTATGGAGGGACCCAGTACTTC
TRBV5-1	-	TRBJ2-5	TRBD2	CASSFPGLAGQETQYF	TGCGCCAGCAGCTTCCCGGGACTAGCGGGGCAAGAGACCCAGTACTTC
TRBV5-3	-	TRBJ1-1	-	CVGGASNTEAFF	TGTGTGGGCGGGGCTAGTAACACTGAAGCTTTCTTT
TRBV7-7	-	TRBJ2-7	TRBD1	CASSRSDRGVYEQYF	TGTGCCAGCAGCAGATCCGACAGGGGCGTCTACGAGCAGTACTTC
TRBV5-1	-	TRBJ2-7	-	CASSLGLEQYF	TGCGCCAGCAGCTTGGGGCTCGAGCAGTACTTC
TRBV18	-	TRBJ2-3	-	CASSPPLTDTQYF	TGTGCCAGCTCACCACCTCTCACAGATACGCAGTATTTT
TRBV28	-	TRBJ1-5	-	CASSFTEYPGQPQHF	TGTGCCAGCAGTTTCACAGAATATCCGGGTCAGCCCCAGCATTTT
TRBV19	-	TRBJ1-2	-	CASTGGLDGYTF	TGTGCCAGTACGGGGGGTTTGGATGGCTACACCTTC
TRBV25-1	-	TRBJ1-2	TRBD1	CASSQTGANYGYTF	TGTGCCAGCAGCCAAACAGGGGCTAACTATGGCTACACCTTC
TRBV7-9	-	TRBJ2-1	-	CASSPARDAEQFF	TGTGCCAGCAGCCCAGCCAGGGACGCTGAGCAGTTCTTC
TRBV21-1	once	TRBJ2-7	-	CASSPDPGEPLYEQYF	TGTGCCAGCAGCCCAGACCCAGGAGAACCCCTCTACGAGCAGTACTTC
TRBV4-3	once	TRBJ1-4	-	CASGLLEGGEVEKLFF	TGCGCCAGCGGGCTGCTGGAGGGAGGGGAGGTTGAAAAACTGTTTTTT
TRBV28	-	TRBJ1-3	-	CASRPAKDLSGNTIYF	TGTGCCAGCAGGCCAGCAAAAGACCTCTCTGGAAACACCATATATTTT
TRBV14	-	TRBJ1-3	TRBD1	CASSQLTGALSGNTIYF	TGTGCCAGCAGCCAACTGACAGGGGCGCTATCTGGAAACACCATATATTTT
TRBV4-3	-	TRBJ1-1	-	CASSQVEGSTEAFF	TGCGCCAGCAGCCAAGTCGAGGGGAGCACTGAAGCTTTCTTT
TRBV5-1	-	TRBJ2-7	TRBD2	CASSLSSGTRVIEQYF	TGCGCCAGCAGCTTGAGTTCCGGGACTAGAGTGATCGAGCAGTACTTC
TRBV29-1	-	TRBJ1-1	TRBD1	CSVVFDRGMVFF	TGCAGCGTTGTGTTTGACAGGGGGATGGTTTTCTTT
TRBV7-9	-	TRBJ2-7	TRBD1	CASSPPGGQGLYEQYF	TGTGCCAGCAGCCCCCCGGGGGGACAGGGACTGTACGAGCAGTACTTC
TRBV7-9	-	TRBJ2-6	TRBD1	CASSFIQQGFYGANVLTF	TGTGCCAGCAGCTTTATACAACAGGGGTTCTATGGGGCCAACGTCCTGACTTTC
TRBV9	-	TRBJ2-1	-	CASSTSGVENEQFF	TGTGCCAGCAGCACCTCGGGAGTCGAGAATGAGCAGTTCTTC
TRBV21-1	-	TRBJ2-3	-	CASSHPQRNTDTQYF	TGTGCCAGCAGCCACCCCCAACGGAACACAGATACGCAGTATTTT
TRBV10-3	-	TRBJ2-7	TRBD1	CAISERTGDEQYF	TGTGCCATCAGTGAGCGGACAGGGGACGAGCAGTACTTC
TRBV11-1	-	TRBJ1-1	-	CASSLMSDTEAFF	TGTGCCAGCAGCTTGATGTCGGATACTGAAGCTTTCTTT
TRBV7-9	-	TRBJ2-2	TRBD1	CASSLARDRGAGELFF	TGTGCCAGCAGCTTAGCCCGGGACAGAGGGGCCGGGGAGCTGTTTTTT
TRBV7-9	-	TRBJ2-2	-	CASALRGTPNTGELFF	TGTGCCAGCGCCCTTAGGGGAACCCCGAACACCGGGGAGCTGTTTTTT
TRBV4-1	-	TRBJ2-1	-	CASSQDRDPGYNEQFF	TGCGCCAGCAGCCAAGATAGGGACCCCGGCTACAATGAGCAGTTCTTC
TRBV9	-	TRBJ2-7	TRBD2	CASSVDLAGGREQYF	TGTGCCAGCAGCGTAGACCTAGCGGGAGGACGCGAGCAGTACTTC
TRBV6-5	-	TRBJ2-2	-	CASSRAVMSGELFF	TGTGCCAGCAGCCGAGCAGTAATGTCCGGGGAGCTGTTTTTT
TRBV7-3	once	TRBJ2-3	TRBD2	CASSLTLIAGGPSDTQYF	TGTGCCAGCAGCTTAACCCTTATAGCGGGAGGGCCATCCGATACGCAGTATTTT
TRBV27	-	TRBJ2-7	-	CASSKQGAAGGTYEQYF	TGTGCCAGCAGTAAGCAGGGGGCGGCGGGAGGGACCTACGAGCAGTACTTC
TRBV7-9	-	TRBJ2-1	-	CASSLAQGAYNEQFF	TGTGCCAGCAGCTTAGCCCAGGGAGCCTACAATGAGCAGTTCTTC